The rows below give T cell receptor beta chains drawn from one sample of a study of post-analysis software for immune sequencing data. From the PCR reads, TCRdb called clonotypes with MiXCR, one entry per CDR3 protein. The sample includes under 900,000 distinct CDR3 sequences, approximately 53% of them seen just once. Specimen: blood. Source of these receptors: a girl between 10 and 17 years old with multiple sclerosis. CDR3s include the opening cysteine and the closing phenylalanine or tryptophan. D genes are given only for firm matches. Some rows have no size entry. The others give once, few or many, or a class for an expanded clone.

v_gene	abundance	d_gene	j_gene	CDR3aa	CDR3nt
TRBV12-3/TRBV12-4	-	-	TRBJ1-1	CASSSRELHTEAFF	TGTGCCAGCAGTTCCCGTGAATTACACACTGAAGCTTTCTTT
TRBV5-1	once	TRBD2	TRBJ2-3	CASRRGSGPTSSGGTDTQYF	TGCGCCAGCAGAAGAGGATCGGGACCGACTAGCTCAGGAGGCACAGATACGCAGTATTTT
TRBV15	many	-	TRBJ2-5	CATSRDRETQYF	TGTGCCACCAGCAGAGATAGGGAGACCCAGTACTTC
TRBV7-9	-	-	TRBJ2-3	CASSLRARTNTDTQYF	TGTGCCAGCAGCTTAAGAGCACGGACCAACACAGATACGCAGTATTTT
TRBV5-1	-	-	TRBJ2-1	CASSRILITIDEQFF	TGCGCCAGCAGCCGGATACTCATTACAATCGATGAGCAGTTCTTC
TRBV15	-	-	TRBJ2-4	CATSREDLAKNIQYF	TGTGCCACCAGTCGAGAGGATCTAGCCAAAAACATTCAGTACTTC
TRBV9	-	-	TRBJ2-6	CASSDRQVSSGANVLTF	TGTGCCAGCAGCGACCGACAGGTATCTTCTGGGGCCAACGTCCTGACTTTC
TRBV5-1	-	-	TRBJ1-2	CASSLDRSDQDGYTF	TGCGCCAGCAGCTTGGATAGGTCAGACCAGGATGGCTACACCTTC
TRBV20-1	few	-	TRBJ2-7	CSACPISYEQYF	TGCAGTGCTTGTCCGATCTCCTACGAGCAGTACTTC
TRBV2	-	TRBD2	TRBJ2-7	CASSPPGAGFSYEQYF	TGTGCCAGCAGCCCTCCTGGAGCGGGATTCTCCTACGAGCAGTACTTC
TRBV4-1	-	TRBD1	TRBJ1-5	CASSQVGDRVPNQPQHF	TGCGCCAGCAGCCAAGTCGGGGACAGGGTCCCCAATCAGCCCCAGCATTTT
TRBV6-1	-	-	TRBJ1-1	CASSAQGTEAFF	TGTGCCAGCAGCGCTCAAGGCACTGAAGCTTTCTTT
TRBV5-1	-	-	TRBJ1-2	CARERGIYGYTF	TGCGCCAGGGAACGGGGAATTTATGGCTACACCTTC
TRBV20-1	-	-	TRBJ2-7	CSAINRFIRYEQYF	TGCAGTGCTATAAACCGGTTCATTAGATACGAGCAGTACTTC
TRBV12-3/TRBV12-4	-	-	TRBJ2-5	CASSLLVLGETQYF	TGTGCCAGCAGTTTGTTGGTTCTCGGGGAGACCCAGTACTTC
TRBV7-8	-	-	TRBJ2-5	CASSFSESFSLETQYF	TGTGCCAGCAGCTTTTCCGAGTCCTTTTCCCTAGAGACCCAGTACTTC
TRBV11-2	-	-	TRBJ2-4	CASAANIQYF	TGTGCCTCAGCGGCAAACATTCAGTACTTC
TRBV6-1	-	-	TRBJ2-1	CASSEVRNEQFF	TGTGCCAGCAGTGAAGTTCGGAATGAGCAGTTCTTC
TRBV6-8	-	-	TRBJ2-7	CAGSPCQGRYYEQYF	TGTGCCGGCAGTCCCTGTCAGGGAAGATACTACGAGCAGTACTTC
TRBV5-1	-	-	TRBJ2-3	CASSSGSPNPTDTQYF	TGCGCCAGCAGCTCTGGTAGTCCAAACCCCACAGATACGCAGTATTTT
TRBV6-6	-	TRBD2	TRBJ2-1	CTSSRTSGRLFF	TGTACCAGCAGTAGGACTAGCGGGAGGCTGTTCTTC
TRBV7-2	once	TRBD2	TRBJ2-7	CASSYLTSPTYEQYF	TGTGCCAGCAGCTATTTGACTAGCCCAACCTACGAGCAGTACTTC
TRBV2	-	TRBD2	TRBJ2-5	CASSRNSGTSAEETQYF	TGTGCCAGCAGTCGGAACTCCGGGACTAGCGCCGAGGAGACCCAGTACTTC
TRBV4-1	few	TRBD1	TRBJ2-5	CASSQAPGDRGQEAQYF	TGCGCCAGCAGCCAAGCCCCGGGGGACAGGGGACAAGAGGCCCAGTACTTC
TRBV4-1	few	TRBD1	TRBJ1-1	CASSQETGYEAFF	TGCGCCAGCAGCCAAGAGACAGGGTATGAAGCTTTCTTT
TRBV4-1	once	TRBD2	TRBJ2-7	CASSQDASGVSDEQYF	TGCGCCAGCAGCCAAGATGCTAGCGGAGTCTCGGACGAGCAGTACTTC
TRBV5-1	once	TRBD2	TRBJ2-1	CASSLGLAGLIYNEQFF	TGCGCCAGCAGCTTGGGATTAGCGGGACTCATCTACAATGAGCAGTTCTTC
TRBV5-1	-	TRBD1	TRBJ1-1	CASSPRTGVRRATEAFF	TGCGCCAGCAGCCCTAGGACAGGGGTACGGCGTGCCACTGAAGCTTTCTTT
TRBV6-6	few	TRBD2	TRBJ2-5	CASRVGLAGFQETQYF	TGTGCCAGCAGAGTGGGACTAGCGGGATTCCAAGAGACCCAGTACTTC
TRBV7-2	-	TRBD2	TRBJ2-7	CASSFSGRDYEQYF	TGTGCCAGCAGCTTTAGCGGGAGGGATTACGAGCAGTACTTC
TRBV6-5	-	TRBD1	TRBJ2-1	CASSYSMGQGYNEQFF	TGTGCCAGCAGTTACTCTATGGGACAGGGGTACAATGAGCAGTTCTTC
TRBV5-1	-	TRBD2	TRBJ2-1	CASSLDRTSIIGGRFF	TGCGCCAGCAGCTTGGACAGGACTAGCATAATCGGTGGTCGGTTCTTC
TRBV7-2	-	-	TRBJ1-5	CASSFGGGRSPQHF	TGTGCCAGCAGCTTTGGAGGGGGACGGAGTCCCCAGCATTTT
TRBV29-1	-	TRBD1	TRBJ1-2	CSVRTGWDGYTF	TGCAGCGTTCGGACAGGGTGGGATGGCTACACCTTC
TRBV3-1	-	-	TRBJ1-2	CASSQLRGNYGYTF	TGTGCCAGCAGCCAATTACGCGGGAACTATGGCTACACCTTC
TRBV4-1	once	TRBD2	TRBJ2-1	CASSQASGRNPISDNEQFF	TGCGCCAGCAGCCAGGCTAGCGGGAGGAATCCCATCTCGGACAATGAGCAGTTCTTC
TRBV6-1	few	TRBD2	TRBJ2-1	CASSRKGPSGSSNEQFF	TGTGCCAGCAGTCGCAAAGGGCCTAGCGGGAGTTCCAATGAGCAGTTCTTC
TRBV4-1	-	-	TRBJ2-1	CASSQDSGRADYNEQFF	TGCGCCAGCAGCCAAGATTCGGGTCGGGCAGATTACAATGAGCAGTTCTTC
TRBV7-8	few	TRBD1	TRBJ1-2	CASSFGSGQGNYGYTF	TGTGCCAGCAGCTTTGGGTCCGGACAGGGAAACTATGGCTACACCTTC
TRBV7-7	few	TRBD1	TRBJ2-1	CASSLAGRDRDGEQFF	TGTGCTAGCAGCTTAGCCGGCAGGGACAGGGACGGTGAGCAGTTCTTC
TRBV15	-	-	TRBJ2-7	CATSRDSGPGRYEQYF	TGTGCCACCAGCAGAGATTCCGGGCCGGGGCGTTACGAGCAGTACTTC
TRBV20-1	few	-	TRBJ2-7	CSARGADRPYEQYF	TGCAGTGCTAGAGGTGCGGACAGACCCTACGAGCAGTACTTC
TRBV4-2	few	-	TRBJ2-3	CASSQGRTADTQYF	TGTGCCAGCAGCCAAGGAAGGACGGCAGATACGCAGTATTTT
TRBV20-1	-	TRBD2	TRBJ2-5	CSGNGLAGGRETQYF	TGCAGTGGAAACGGACTAGCGGGAGGAAGAGAGACCCAGTACTTC
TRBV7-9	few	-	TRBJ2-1	CASLGNEQFF	TGTGCCAGCCTAGGGAATGAGCAGTTCTTC
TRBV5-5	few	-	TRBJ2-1	CASSFRDQQFF	TGTGCCAGCAGCTTCCGGGACCAGCAGTTCTTC
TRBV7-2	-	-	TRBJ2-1	CASSLESGSHEQFF	TGTGCCAGCAGCTTAGAAAGTGGGAGCCATGAGCAGTTCTTC
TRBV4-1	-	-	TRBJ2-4	CASSQGGAGPTVKNIQYF	TGCGCCAGCAGCCAAGGAGGGGCAGGCCCCACGGTCAAAAACATTCAGTACTTC
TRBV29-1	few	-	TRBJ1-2	CSVELQANYGYTF	TGCAGCGTTGAGTTACAGGCGAACTATGGCTACACCTTC
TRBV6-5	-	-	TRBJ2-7	CASSYGGFDSYEQYF	TGTGCCAGCAGTTACGGGGGGTTTGACTCCTACGAGCAGTACTTC
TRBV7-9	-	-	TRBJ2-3	CASSSSGREHTDTQYF	TGTGCCAGCAGCTCTTCCGGACGGGAGCACACAGATACGCAGTATTTT
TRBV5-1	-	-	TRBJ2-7	CASSLVGSGRGSDEQYF	TGCGCCAGCAGCTTGGTAGGGTCGGGCCGGGGGAGCGACGAGCAGTACTTC
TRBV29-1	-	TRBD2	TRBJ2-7	CSVTELAGRYEQYF	TGCAGCGTGACGGAACTAGCGGGCAGATACGAGCAGTACTTC